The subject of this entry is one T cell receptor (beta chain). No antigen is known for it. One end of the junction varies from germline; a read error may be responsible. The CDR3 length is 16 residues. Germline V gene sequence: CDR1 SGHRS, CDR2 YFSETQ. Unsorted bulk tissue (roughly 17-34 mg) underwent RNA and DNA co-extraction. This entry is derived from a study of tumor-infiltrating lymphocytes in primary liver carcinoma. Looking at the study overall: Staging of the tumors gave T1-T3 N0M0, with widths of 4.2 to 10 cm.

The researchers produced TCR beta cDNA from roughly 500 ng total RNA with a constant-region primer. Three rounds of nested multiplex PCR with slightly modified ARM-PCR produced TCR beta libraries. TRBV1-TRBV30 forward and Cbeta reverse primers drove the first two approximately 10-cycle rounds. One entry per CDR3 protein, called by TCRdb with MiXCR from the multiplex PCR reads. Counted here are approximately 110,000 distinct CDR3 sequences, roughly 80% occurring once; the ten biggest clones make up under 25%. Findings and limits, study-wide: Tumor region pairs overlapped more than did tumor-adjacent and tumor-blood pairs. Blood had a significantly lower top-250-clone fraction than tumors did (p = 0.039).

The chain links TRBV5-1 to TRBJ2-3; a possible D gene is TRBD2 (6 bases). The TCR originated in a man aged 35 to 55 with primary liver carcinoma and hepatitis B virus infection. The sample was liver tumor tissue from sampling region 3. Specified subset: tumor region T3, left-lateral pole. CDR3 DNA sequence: TGCGTCAGCAACTTGAACGGCCGCACTAGCACAGATACGCATTATTTT. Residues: CVSNLNGRTSTDTHYF.